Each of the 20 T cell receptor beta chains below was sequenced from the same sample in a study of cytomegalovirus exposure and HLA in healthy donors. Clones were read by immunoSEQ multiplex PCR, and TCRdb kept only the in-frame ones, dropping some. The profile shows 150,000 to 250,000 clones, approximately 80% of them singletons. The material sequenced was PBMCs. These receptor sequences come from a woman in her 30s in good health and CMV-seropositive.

CDR3: CASSSSDGANVLTF. The CDR3 DNA reads TGTGCCAGCAGCTCCTCAGATGGGGCCAACGTCCTGACTTTC. The chain uses TRBV5-4 and TRBJ2-6; D is ambiguous. This CDR3 contains 14 residues. V gave up 3 bases and J gave up 3 bases, with 7 bases separating them. The germline V gene encodes CDR1 SGHNT and CDR2 YYREEE (reference sequence). Variable domain in full (rest from reference TRBV5-4 and TRBJ2-6): ETGVTQSPTHLIKTRGQQVTLRCSSQSGHNTVSWYQQALGQGPQFIFQYYREEENGRGNFPPRFSGLQFPNYSSELNVNALELDDSALYLCASSSSDGANVLTFGAGSRLTVL.

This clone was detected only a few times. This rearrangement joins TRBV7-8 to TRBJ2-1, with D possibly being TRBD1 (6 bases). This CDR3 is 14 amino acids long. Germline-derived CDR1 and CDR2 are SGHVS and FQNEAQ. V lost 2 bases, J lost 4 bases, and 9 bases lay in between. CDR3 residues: CASSLQGSYNEQFF. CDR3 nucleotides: TGTGCCAGCAGCTTACAGGGGTCTTACAATGAGCAGTTCTTC.

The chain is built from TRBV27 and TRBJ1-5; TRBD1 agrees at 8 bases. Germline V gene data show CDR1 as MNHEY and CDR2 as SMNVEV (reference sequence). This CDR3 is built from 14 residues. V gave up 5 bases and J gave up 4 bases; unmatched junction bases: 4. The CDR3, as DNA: TGTGCCAGCAGTCAGACAGGGGCAAATCAGCCCCAGCATTTT. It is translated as CASSQTGANQPQHF.

DNA for the CDR3: TGTGCCAGCAGCAAGGACAGGGGGCAACAAGAGACCCAGTACTTC. It is translated as CASSKDRGQQETQYF. The chain employs TRBV27 and TRBJ2-5; 11 bases align to TRBD1. The V and J ends lost 6 bases and 2 bases, in that order; junction bases with no gene match: 5. Germline V gene lookup returns CDR1 MNHEY and CDR2 SMNVEV (reference sequence). The CDR3 has 15 amino acids.

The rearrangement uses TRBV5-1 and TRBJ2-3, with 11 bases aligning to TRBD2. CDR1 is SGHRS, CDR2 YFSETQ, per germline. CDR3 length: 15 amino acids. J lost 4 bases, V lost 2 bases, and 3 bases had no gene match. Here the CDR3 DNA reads TGCGCCAGCAGCTTCGGGACTAGCGGACCAGATACGCAGTATTTT. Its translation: CASSFGTSGPDTQYF.

CDR3 in amino acids: CATSRGDGPEQFF. The CDR3 DNA sequence: TGTGCCACCAGCAGAGGAGATGGTCCTGAGCAGTTCTTC. The V gene is TRBV15, the J gene TRBJ2-1; D not resolved. Trimming took 1 base from V and 9 from J, leaving 10 bases between them. The CDR3 extends over 13 amino acids. Germline V gene lookup returns CDR1 LNHNV and CDR2 YYDKDF (reference sequence).

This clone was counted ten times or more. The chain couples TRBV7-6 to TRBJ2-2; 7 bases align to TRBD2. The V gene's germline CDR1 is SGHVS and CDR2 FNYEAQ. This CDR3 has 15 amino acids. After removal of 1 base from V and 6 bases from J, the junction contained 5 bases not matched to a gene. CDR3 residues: CASSLGLAESGELFF. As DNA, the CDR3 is TGTGCCAGCAGCTTAGGGCTAGCGGAATCCGGGGAGCTGTTTTTT.

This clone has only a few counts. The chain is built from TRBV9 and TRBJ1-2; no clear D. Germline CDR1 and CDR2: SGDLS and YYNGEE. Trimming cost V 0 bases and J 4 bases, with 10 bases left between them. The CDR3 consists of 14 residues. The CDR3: CASSVDSVFYGYTF. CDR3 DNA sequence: TGTGCCAGCAGCGTAGATTCGGTGTTCTATGGCTACACCTTC.

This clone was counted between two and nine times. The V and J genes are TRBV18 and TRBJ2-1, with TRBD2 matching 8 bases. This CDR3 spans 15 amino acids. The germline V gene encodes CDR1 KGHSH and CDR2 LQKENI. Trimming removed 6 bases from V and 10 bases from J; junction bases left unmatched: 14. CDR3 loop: CASSNGRSGGLEQFF. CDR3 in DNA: TGTGCCAGCTCCAACGGGCGGAGCGGGGGCCTCGAGCAGTTCTTC.

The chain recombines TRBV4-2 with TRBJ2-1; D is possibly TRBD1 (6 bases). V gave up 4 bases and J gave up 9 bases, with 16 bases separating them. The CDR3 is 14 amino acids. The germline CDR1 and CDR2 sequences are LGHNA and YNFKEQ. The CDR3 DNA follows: TGTGCCAGCAGCCTCGGGACACGGCCTAGTGAGCAGTTCTTC. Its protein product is CASSLGTRPSEQFF.

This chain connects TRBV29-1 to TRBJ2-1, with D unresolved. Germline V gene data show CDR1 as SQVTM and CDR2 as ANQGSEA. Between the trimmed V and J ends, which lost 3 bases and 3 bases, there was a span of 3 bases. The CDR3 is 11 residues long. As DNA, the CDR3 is TGCAGCGTTGATCTCTACAATGAGCAGTTCTTC. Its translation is CSVDLYNEQFF.

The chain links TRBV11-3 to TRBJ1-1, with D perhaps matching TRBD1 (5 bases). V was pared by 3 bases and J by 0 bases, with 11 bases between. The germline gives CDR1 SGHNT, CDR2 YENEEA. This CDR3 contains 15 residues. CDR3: CASSFNGAMNTEAFF. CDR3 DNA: TGTGCCAGCAGCTTTAATGGGGCCATGAACACTGAAGCTTTCTTT.

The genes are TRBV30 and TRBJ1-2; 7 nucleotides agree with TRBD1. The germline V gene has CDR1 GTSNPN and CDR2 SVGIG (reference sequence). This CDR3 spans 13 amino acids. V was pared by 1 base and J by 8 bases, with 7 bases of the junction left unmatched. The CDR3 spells CAWSAQTGAGYTF. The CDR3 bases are TGTGCCTGGAGTGCTCAAACAGGGGCCGGCTACACCTTC.

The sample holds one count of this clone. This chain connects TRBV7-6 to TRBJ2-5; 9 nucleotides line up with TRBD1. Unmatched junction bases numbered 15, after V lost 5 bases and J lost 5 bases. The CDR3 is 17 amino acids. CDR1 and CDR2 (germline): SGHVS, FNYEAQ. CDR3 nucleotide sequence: TGTGCCAGCAGCCAGACATTAGGCGGGACAGGGCTTGAGACCCAGTACTTC. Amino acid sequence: CASSQTLGGTGLETQYF.

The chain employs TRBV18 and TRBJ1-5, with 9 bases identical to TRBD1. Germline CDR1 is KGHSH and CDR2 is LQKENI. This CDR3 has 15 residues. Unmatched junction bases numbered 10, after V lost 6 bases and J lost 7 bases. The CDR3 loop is CASSSQGAGEQPQHF. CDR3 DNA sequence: TGTGCCAGCTCGTCACAGGGGGCTGGTGAACAGCCCCAGCATTTT.

The CDR3 loop reads CASSLPRGSGVYEQYF. CDR3 nucleotides: TGTGCCAGCAGTTTACCCCGGGGTAGCGGGGTCTACGAGCAGTACTTC. This chain links TRBV28 with TRBJ2-7; 8 bases agree with TRBD2. The CDR3 length is 16 residues. CDR1 is MDHEN and CDR2 is SYDVKM in the germline V gene. J was trimmed by 3 bases and V by 2 bases; bases with no gene match: 9.

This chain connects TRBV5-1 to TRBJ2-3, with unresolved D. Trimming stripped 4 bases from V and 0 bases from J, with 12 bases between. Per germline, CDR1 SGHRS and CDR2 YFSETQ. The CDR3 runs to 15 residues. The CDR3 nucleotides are TGCGCCAGCAGCCCATTGAGTCCTAGCACAGATACGCAGTATTTT. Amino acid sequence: CASSPLSPSTDTQYF.

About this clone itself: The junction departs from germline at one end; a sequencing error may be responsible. The CDR3 loop is CASSPLGTGVGEQYF. CDR3 bases: TGTGCTAGCAGCCCCCTCGGGACAGGGGTCGGCGAGCAGTACTTC. The chain recombines TRBV7-7 with TRBJ2-7, with 10 bases identical to TRBD1. The CDR3 is made up of 15 amino acids. The germline V gene encodes CDR1 SSHAT and CDR2 FNYEAQ (reference sequence).

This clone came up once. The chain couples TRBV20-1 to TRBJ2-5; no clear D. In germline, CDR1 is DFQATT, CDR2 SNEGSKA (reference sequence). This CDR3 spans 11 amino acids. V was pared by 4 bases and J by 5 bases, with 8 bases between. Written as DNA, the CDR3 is TGCAGTGCTATGCGGTGGGAGACCCAGTACTTC. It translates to CSAMRWETQYF.

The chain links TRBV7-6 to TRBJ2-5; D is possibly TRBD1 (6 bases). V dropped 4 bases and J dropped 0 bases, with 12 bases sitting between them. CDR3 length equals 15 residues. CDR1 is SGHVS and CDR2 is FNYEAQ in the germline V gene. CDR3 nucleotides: TGTGCCAGCAGCTCCACGCGGACAGACCAAGAGACCCAGTACTTC. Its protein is CASSSTRTDQETQYF.